This T cell receptor (beta chain) originates from a study of T cells in Graves' hyperthyroidism and ophthalmopathy. What was amplified from RNA transcripts were TCR beta CDR3 regions. Carried out on the TCR CDR3, a first-round RT-PCR used the HTBI primer set. From the multiplex PCR reads, TCRdb called clonotypes with MiXCR, one entry per CDR3 protein. The table includes hundreds of thousands of distinct CDR3 sequences, 46% detected once. CDR3 length: 14 amino acids. Germline CDR1 WNHNN, CDR2 SYGVQD (reference sequence). V was trimmed by 7 bases and J by 11 bases, leaving 18 bases between them. In its sample, this clonotype was seen many times.

This receptor was taken from a woman aged 18-29 years with Graves' hyperthyroidism. The sequenced sample consisted of peripheral blood or thyroid tissue (not recorded which). This chain connects TRBV10-1 to TRBJ1-6; unclear D gene. CDR3 protein: CASTHFRSNTPLHF. The CDR3 nucleotides are TGCGCCAGCACCCATTTCCGAAGCAACACACCCCTCCACTTT.